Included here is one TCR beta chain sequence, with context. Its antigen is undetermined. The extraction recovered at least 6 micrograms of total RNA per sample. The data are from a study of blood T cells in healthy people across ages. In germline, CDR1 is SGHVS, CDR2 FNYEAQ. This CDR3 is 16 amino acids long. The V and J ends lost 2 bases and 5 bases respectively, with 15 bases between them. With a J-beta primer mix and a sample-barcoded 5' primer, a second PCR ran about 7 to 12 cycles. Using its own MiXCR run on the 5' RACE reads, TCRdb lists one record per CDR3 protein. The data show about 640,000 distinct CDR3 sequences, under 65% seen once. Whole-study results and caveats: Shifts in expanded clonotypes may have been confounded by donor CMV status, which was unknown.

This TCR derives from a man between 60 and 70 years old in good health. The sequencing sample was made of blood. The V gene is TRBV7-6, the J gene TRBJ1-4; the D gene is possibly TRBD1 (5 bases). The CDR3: CASSLMTEGRNEKLFF. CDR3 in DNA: TGTGCCAGCAGCTTAATGACAGAAGGGAGAAATGAAAAACTGTTTTTT.